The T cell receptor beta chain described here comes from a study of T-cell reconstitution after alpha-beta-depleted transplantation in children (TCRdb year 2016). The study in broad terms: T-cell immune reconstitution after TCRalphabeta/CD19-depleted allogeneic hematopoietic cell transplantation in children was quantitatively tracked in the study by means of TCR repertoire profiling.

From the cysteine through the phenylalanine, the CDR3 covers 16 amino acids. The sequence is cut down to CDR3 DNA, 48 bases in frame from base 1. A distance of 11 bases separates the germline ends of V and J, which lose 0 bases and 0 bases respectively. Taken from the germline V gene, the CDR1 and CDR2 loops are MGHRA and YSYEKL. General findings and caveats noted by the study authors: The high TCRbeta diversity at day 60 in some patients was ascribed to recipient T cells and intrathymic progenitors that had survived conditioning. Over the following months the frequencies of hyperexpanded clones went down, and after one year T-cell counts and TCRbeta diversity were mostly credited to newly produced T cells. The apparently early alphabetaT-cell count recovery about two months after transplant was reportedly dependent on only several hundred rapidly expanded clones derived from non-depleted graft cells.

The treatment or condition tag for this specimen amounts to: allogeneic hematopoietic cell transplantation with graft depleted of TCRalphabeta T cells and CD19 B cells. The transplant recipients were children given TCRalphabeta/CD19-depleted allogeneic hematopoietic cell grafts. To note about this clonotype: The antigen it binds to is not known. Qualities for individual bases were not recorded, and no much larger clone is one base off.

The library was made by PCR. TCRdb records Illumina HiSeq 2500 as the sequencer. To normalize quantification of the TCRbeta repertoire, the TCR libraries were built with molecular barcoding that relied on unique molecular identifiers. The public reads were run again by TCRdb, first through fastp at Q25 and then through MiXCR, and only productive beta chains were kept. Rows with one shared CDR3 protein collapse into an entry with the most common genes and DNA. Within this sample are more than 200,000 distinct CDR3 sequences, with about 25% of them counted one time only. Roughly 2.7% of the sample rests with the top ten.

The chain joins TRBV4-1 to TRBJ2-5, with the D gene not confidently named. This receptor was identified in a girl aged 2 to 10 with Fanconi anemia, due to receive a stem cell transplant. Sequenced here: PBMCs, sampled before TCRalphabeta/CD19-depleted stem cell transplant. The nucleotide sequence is TGCGCCAGCAGCCAAGAAATTTGGACCGACCAAGAGACCCAGTACTTC. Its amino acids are CASSQEIWTDQETQYF.